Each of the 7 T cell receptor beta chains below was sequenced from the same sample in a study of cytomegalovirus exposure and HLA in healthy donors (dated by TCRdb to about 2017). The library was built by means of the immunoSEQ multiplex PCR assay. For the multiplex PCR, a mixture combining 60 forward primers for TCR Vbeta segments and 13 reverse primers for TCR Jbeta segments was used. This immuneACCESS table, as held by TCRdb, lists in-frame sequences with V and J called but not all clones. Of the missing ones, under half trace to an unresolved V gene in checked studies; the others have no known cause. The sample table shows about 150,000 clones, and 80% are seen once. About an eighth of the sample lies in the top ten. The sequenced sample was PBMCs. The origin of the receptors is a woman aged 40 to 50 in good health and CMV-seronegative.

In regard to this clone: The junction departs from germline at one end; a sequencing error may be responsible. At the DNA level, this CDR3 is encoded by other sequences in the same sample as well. The CDR3 sequence: CASSLGQGGVNTEAFF. CDR3 coding DNA: TGTGCCAGCTCACTCGGACAGGGGGGGGTTAACACCGAAGCTTTCTTT. This chain joins TRBV18 and TRBJ1-1; TRBD1 matches 10 bases. This CDR3 is 16 amino acids long. In germline, CDR1 is KGHSH, CDR2 LQKENI. Drawing the rest from reference TRBV18 and TRBJ1-1, the complete variable domain is NAGVMQNPRHLVRRRGQEARLRCSPMKGHSHVYWYRQLPEEGLKFMVYLQKENIIDESGMPKERFSAEFPKEGPSILRIQQVVRGDSAAYFCASSLGQGGVNTEAFFGQGTRLTVV.

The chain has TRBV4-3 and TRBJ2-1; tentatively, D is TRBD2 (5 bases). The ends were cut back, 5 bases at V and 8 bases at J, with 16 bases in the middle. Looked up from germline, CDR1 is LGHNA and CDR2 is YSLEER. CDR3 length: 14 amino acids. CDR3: CASSFLASRDEQFF. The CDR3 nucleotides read TGCGCCAGCAGCTTTCTAGCTAGTCGGGATGAGCAGTTCTTC.

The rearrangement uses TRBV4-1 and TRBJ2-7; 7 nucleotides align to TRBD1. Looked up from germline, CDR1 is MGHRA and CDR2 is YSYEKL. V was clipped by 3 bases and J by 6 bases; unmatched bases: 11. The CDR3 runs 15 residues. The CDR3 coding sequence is TGCGCCAGCAGCCATTACCATGGACAGGCTCGCGAGCAGTACTTC. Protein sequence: CASSHYHGQAREQYF.

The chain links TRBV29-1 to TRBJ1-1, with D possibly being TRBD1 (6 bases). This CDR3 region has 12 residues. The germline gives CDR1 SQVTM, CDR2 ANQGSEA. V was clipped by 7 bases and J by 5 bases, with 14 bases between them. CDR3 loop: CSASQGLTEAFF. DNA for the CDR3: TGCAGCGCATCACAGGGTTTAACTGAAGCTTTCTTT.

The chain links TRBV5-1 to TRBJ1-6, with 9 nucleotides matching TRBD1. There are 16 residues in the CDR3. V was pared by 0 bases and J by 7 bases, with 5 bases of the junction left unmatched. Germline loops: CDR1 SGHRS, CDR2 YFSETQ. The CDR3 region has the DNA TGCGCCAGCAGCTTGGAAGGACAGGGGTGGAATTCACCCCTCCACTTT. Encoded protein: CASSLEGQGWNSPLHF.

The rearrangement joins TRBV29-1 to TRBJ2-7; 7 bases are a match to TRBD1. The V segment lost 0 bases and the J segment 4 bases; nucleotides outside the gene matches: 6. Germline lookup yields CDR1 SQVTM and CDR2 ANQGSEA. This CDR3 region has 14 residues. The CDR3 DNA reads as TGCAGCGTTGAAGATGTGGCCAGGGGGTACGAGCAGTACTTC. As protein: CSVEDVARGYEQYF.

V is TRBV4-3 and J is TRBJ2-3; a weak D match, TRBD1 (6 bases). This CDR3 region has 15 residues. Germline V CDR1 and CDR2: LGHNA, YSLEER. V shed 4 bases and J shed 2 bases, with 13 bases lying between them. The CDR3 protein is CASSLRDIITDTQYF. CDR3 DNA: TGCGCCAGCAGCCTCCGGGACATCATCACAGATACGCAGTATTTT.